The rows below give T cell receptor beta chains drawn from one sample of a study of chemoradiotherapy in HPV16-positive cancers. The assay was immunoSEQ multiplex PCR, and TCRdb's table has in-frame clones only and misses some. The sample contains some 16,000 clones, over 70% of which appear only once. Collection took place from a patient who underwent chemoradiotherapy. Receptor source: a human donor with HPV-associated anogenital cancer. CDR3s include the opening cysteine and the closing phenylalanine or tryptophan. A D gene is named only where the DNA matches it firmly. Not all rows give a size; the values are once, few, many and, for expanded clones, a class.

D gene: -
J gene: TRBJ1-3
clone size: -
V gene: TRBV7-2
CDR3 DNA: TGTGCCAGCAGCTTCGGGGCAGGTACTGGAAACACCATATATTTT
CDR3 protein: CASSFGAGTGNTIYF

D gene: -
J gene: TRBJ1-1
clone size: once
V gene: TRBV28
CDR3 DNA: TGTGCCAGCAGTTTGCCTACAGGGCTTATGAACACTGAAGCTTTCTTT
CDR3 protein: CASSLPTGLMNTEAFF

D gene: TRBD1
J gene: TRBJ1-6
clone size: -
V gene: TRBV2
CDR3 DNA: TGTGCCAGCAGTGCCCAGGGGGACACCTATTCACCCCTCCACTTT
CDR3 protein: CASSAQGDTYSPLHF

D gene: -
J gene: TRBJ1-5
clone size: -
V gene: TRBV5-1
CDR3 DNA: TGCGCCAGGAGGGCTACAGGGTTTCGGCCCCTGAAGCATTTT
CDR3 protein: CARRATGFRPLKHF

D gene: TRBD1
J gene: TRBJ1-5
clone size: -
V gene: TRBV28
CDR3 DNA: TGTGCCAGCAGTGGGACAGGGGGCAATCAGCCCCAGCATTTT
CDR3 protein: CASSGTGGNQPQHF

D gene: -
J gene: TRBJ1-1
clone size: once
V gene: TRBV2
CDR3 DNA: TGTGCCAGCTTTCTATTCTTCGAATCGGACACTGAAGCTTTCTTT
CDR3 protein: CASFLFFESDTEAFF

D gene: -
J gene: TRBJ1-2
clone size: -
V gene: TRBV4-1
CDR3 DNA: TGCGCCAGCAGCCTACCGGGACTGGAAGTCTCTGGCTACACCTTC
CDR3 protein: CASSLPGLEVSGYTF

D gene: -
J gene: TRBJ1-2
clone size: once
V gene: TRBV7-8
CDR3 DNA: TGTGCCAGCAGCCCGTGGGCGGGACATCCTGTAGCTAACTATGGCTACACCTTC
CDR3 protein: CASSPWAGHPVANYGYTF

D gene: TRBD1
J gene: TRBJ1-1
clone size: -
V gene: TRBV13
CDR3 DNA: TGTGCCAGCAGCCTGTCAGGACAGGGCTGGACTGAAGCTTTCTTT
CDR3 protein: CASSLSGQGWTEAFF

D gene: -
J gene: TRBJ1-2
clone size: -
V gene: TRBV5-4
CDR3 DNA: TGTGCCAGCAGCTACAACAGAAACTATGGCTACACCTTC
CDR3 protein: CASSYNRNYGYTF

D gene: -
J gene: TRBJ1-2
clone size: once
V gene: TRBV2
CDR3 DNA: TGTGCCAGCAGTGAAGGGACTAACTATGGCTACACCTTC
CDR3 protein: CASSEGTNYGYTF

D gene: TRBD1
J gene: TRBJ1-2
clone size: -
V gene: TRBV4-2
CDR3 DNA: TGTGCCAGCAGCACTCAACCGGACAGGCCCCTCTATGGCTACACCTTC
CDR3 protein: CASSTQPDRPLYGYTF

D gene: -
J gene: TRBJ1-5
clone size: -
V gene: TRBV18
CDR3 DNA: TGTGCCAGCTCCTATCAGGATAGCAATCAGCCCCAGCATTTT
CDR3 protein: CASSYQDSNQPQHF

D gene: -
J gene: TRBJ1-1
clone size: -
V gene: TRBV7-3
CDR3 DNA: TGTGCCAGCAGCTTAGAGGCGAGGGGATCTGAAGCTTTCTTT
CDR3 protein: CASSLEARGSEAFF

D gene: -
J gene: TRBJ1-5
clone size: -
V gene: TRBV30
CDR3 DNA: TGTGCCTGGAGTTTCCCGGGGCAGGGTGTTCTTCAGCCCCAGCATTTT
CDR3 protein: CAWSFPGQGVLQPQHF

D gene: -
J gene: TRBJ1-5
clone size: -
V gene: TRBV5-5
CDR3 DNA: TGTGCCAGCACTACAGGACCCTATCAGCCCCAGCATTTT
CDR3 protein: CASTTGPYQPQHF

D gene: -
J gene: TRBJ1-2
clone size: -
V gene: TRBV19
CDR3 DNA: TGTGCCACCGGACAGTCTGGTGGCTACACCTTC
CDR3 protein: CATGQSGGYTF

D gene: TRBD2
J gene: TRBJ2-7
clone size: -
V gene: TRBV4-3
CDR3 DNA: TGCGCCAGCAGCCAAACAGCGGGGGCCTACGAGCAGTACTTC
CDR3 protein: CASSQTAGAYEQYF

D gene: -
J gene: TRBJ1-1
clone size: -
V gene: TRBV7-9
CDR3 DNA: TGTGCCAGCAGCTTACTCGGAGCTAACACTGAAGCTTTCTTT
CDR3 protein: CASSLLGANTEAFF

D gene: -
J gene: TRBJ1-6
clone size: few
V gene: TRBV28
CDR3 DNA: TGTGCCAGCAGTCATGTCGGGGTGGATTCACCCCTCCACTTT
CDR3 protein: CASSHVGVDSPLHF

D gene: -
J gene: TRBJ2-7
clone size: -
V gene: TRBV11-2
CDR3 DNA: TGTGCCAGCAGCTTAGGTCGGGGATCCTACGAGCAGTACTTC
CDR3 protein: CASSLGRGSYEQYF

D gene: -
J gene: TRBJ1-3
clone size: -
V gene: TRBV5-1
CDR3 DNA: TGCGCCAGCAGCTTGGCCCCCTCTGGAAACACCATATATTTT
CDR3 protein: CASSLAPSGNTIYF

D gene: -
J gene: TRBJ1-2
clone size: -
V gene: TRBV30
CDR3 DNA: TGTGCCTGGAGTGTCGCGGGGAATCTTGGCTACACCTTC
CDR3 protein: CAWSVAGNLGYTF

D gene: -
J gene: TRBJ2-7
clone size: -
V gene: TRBV11-2
CDR3 DNA: TGTGCCAGCAGCCCGGGACACAGCTCCTACGAGCAGTACTTC
CDR3 protein: CASSPGHSSYEQYF

D gene: TRBD2
J gene: TRBJ2-7
clone size: once
V gene: TRBV2
CDR3 DNA: TGTGCCAGCAGTGCAGACGCTAGCGGGGGGGTTAGTACCTACGAGCAGTACTTC
CDR3 protein: CASSADASGGVSTYEQYF

D gene: -
J gene: TRBJ1-6
clone size: -
V gene: TRBV28
CDR3 DNA: TGTGCCAGCAGTTCGAACAGGGTAACAGATTCACCCCTCCACTTT
CDR3 protein: CASSSNRVTDSPLHF

D gene: -
J gene: TRBJ2-5
clone size: -
V gene: TRBV6-5
CDR3 DNA: TGTGCCAGCAGTTACTCGGAGTTACAAGAGACCCAGTACTTC
CDR3 protein: CASSYSELQETQYF

D gene: TRBD1
J gene: TRBJ1-1
clone size: -
V gene: TRBV7-2
CDR3 DNA: TGTGCCAGCAGCATCCTCAGACAGGGCTTGGGGGGTGAAGCTTTCTTT
CDR3 protein: CASSILRQGLGGEAFF

D gene: TRBD2
J gene: TRBJ2-3
clone size: -
V gene: TRBV7-6
CDR3 DNA: TGTGCCAGCAGCTTAGAGAGCGGGGGGGCGACGCAGTATTTT
CDR3 protein: CASSLESGGATQYF

D gene: -
J gene: TRBJ1-1
clone size: -
V gene: TRBV30
CDR3 DNA: TGTGCCGGGGGGGGGAGAAGTGGCACTGAAGCTTTCTTT
CDR3 protein: CAGGGRSGTEAFF

D gene: -
J gene: TRBJ2-5
clone size: -
V gene: TRBV29-1
CDR3 DNA: TGCAGCGCCTGGGGCCCGTGGGGCGGGGCAGTATCAGAGACCCAGTACTTC
CDR3 protein: CSAWGPWGGAVSETQYF

D gene: -
J gene: TRBJ2-6
clone size: -
V gene: TRBV9
CDR3 DNA: TGTGCCAGCAGGTACTCCAGCTCTGGGGCCAACGTCCTGACTTTC
CDR3 protein: CASRYSSSGANVLTF

D gene: TRBD1
J gene: TRBJ2-3
clone size: -
V gene: TRBV7-9
CDR3 DNA: TGTGCCCGGACAGGGGGCGCATCAGATACGCAGTATTTT
CDR3 protein: CARTGGASDTQYF

D gene: TRBD2
J gene: TRBJ2-7
clone size: -
V gene: TRBV14
CDR3 DNA: TGTGCCAGCAGGGCTAGCGGGGCCAACGAGCAGTACTTC
CDR3 protein: CASRASGANEQYF

D gene: TRBD1
J gene: TRBJ1-2
clone size: -
V gene: TRBV9
CDR3 DNA: TGTGCCAGCAGTACCCGGGACAGGGGTCGACTTTATGGCTACACCTTC
CDR3 protein: CASSTRDRGRLYGYTF

D gene: -
J gene: TRBJ1-6
clone size: -
V gene: TRBV28
CDR3 DNA: TGTGCCAGCAGTCGTCACCCAGTAAAGTCACCCCTCCACTTT
CDR3 protein: CASSRHPVKSPLHF

D gene: TRBD1
J gene: TRBJ1-5
clone size: -
V gene: TRBV5-5
CDR3 DNA: TGTGCCAGCAGCGCGACAGGGGATCAGCCCCAGCATTTT
CDR3 protein: CASSATGDQPQHF

D gene: TRBD1
J gene: TRBJ1-2
clone size: -
V gene: TRBV4-3
CDR3 DNA: TGCGCCAGCAGCCAAGATGGGACAGCTGAATGGTATGGCTACACCTTC
CDR3 protein: CASSQDGTAEWYGYTF

D gene: -
J gene: TRBJ2-7
clone size: few
V gene: TRBV29-1
CDR3 DNA: TGCAGCGTTGAAGGTGGCAGCTGGCGCGAGCAGTACTTC
CDR3 protein: CSVEGGSWREQYF

D gene: -
J gene: TRBJ1-1
clone size: -
V gene: TRBV5-1
CDR3 DNA: TGCGCCAGCAGCATGTCTATTTGGAGTCCGAACACTGAAGCTTTCTTT
CDR3 protein: CASSMSIWSPNTEAFF

D gene: -
J gene: TRBJ1-5
clone size: -
V gene: TRBV9
CDR3 DNA: TGTGCCAGCAGCGTAGAGGGGCGGGATCAGCCCCAGCATTTT
CDR3 protein: CASSVEGRDQPQHF

D gene: -
J gene: TRBJ2-3
clone size: -
V gene: TRBV6-5
CDR3 DNA: TGTGCCAGCGGGCGAAAGGATACGCAGTATTTT
CDR3 protein: CASGRKDTQYF

D gene: -
J gene: TRBJ1-2
clone size: few
V gene: TRBV7-2
CDR3 DNA: TGTGCCAGCACCCTATCCTTCGGGGGGCGATCGGACTATGGCTACACCTTC
CDR3 protein: CASTLSFGGRSDYGYTF

D gene: -
J gene: TRBJ2-5
clone size: -
V gene: TRBV6-5
CDR3 DNA: TGTGCCAGCAGTTACACCCGGGACCAGTCGCAAGGCCAGTACTTC
CDR3 protein: CASSYTRDQSQGQYF

D gene: TRBD2
J gene: TRBJ2-7
clone size: -
V gene: TRBV7-3
CDR3 DNA: TGTGCCAGCAGCTTAACTAGCGGGGGATTCTACGAGCAGTACTTC
CDR3 protein: CASSLTSGGFYEQYF

D gene: -
J gene: TRBJ2-3
clone size: -
V gene: TRBV7-9
CDR3 DNA: TGTGCCAGCAGCTACCCCGGGAACAGGGTTGGGGCAGATACGCAGTATTTT
CDR3 protein: CASSYPGNRVGADTQYF

D gene: -
J gene: TRBJ1-6
clone size: -
V gene: TRBV25-1
CDR3 DNA: TGTGCCAGCAGTGAAGTCCAGGGGTTGAATTCACCCCTCCACTTT
CDR3 protein: CASSEVQGLNSPLHF

D gene: -
J gene: TRBJ2-7
clone size: -
V gene: TRBV6-5
CDR3 DNA: TGTGCCAGCAGGTCAGGAATCGCCTCCCCCTACGAGCAGTACTTC
CDR3 protein: CASRSGIASPYEQYF

D gene: TRBD1
J gene: TRBJ1-1
clone size: -
V gene: TRBV18
CDR3 DNA: TGTGCCAGCTCACCAGGGACAGTAGGAGGAAACACTGAAGCTTTCTTT
CDR3 protein: CASSPGTVGGNTEAFF

D gene: -
J gene: TRBJ1-4
clone size: -
V gene: TRBV6-1
CDR3 DNA: TGTGCCAGCAGTTCGGAATACGCTTATGAAAAACTGTTTTTT
CDR3 protein: CASSSEYAYEKLFF

D gene: -
J gene: TRBJ1-4
clone size: few
V gene: TRBV21-1
CDR3 DNA: TGTGCCAGCAGCAAATCTAAAGGACAGATTAATGAAAAACTGTTTTTT
CDR3 protein: CASSKSKGQINEKLFF

D gene: TRBD1
J gene: TRBJ1-5
clone size: -
V gene: TRBV6-5
CDR3 DNA: TGTGCCAGCAGTTACGCAGGGGGCAGCAATCAGCCCCAGCATTTT
CDR3 protein: CASSYAGGSNQPQHF

D gene: TRBD1
J gene: TRBJ2-2
clone size: -
V gene: TRBV28
CDR3 DNA: TGTGCCAGCAGCTTTGACAGGGGGCTCATTTTTGACGGGGAGCTGTTTTTT
CDR3 protein: CASSFDRGLIFDGELFF